The 27 T cell receptor beta chains below come from one sample, sequenced in a study of T cells in Graves' hyperthyroidism and ophthalmopathy. Researchers took RNA transcripts and amplified the TCR beta CDR3 regions from them. The HTBI primer set was used in a first-round RT-PCR of the TCR CDR3. A single record per CDR3 protein comes from TCRdb applying MiXCR to the multiplex PCR reads. The top ten hold more than 25% of the sample, which has 250,000 or so distinct CDR3 sequences, roughly 17% seen once. The sample taken for sequencing was blood. The receptors originated from a woman younger than 35 with Graves' ophthalmopathy.

Many counts were recorded for this clonotype. This rearrangement joins TRBV7-9 to TRBJ2-1, with a tentative D call TRBD2 (6 bases). There are 14 residues in the CDR3. Trimming took 3 bases from V and 4 from J, leaving 10 bases between them. Germline V gives CDR1 SEHNR, CDR2 FQNEAQ (reference sequence). The CDR3 is CASSFTDYYNEQFF. The CDR3 coding sequence is TGTGCCAGCAGCTTCACGGACTATTACAATGAGCAGTTCTTC.

This clonotype was seen a handful of times. A read error may be the cause here, since a much bigger clone is one base away. V gene TRBV18 combines with J gene TRBJ2-1; 10 positions agree with TRBD2. Looked up from germline, CDR1 is KGHSH and CDR2 is LQKENI. This CDR3 is 15 amino acids long. CDR3 protein: CASSPLAGDYNGQFF. The CDR3 nucleotides read TGTGCCAGCTCACCGCTAGCGGGAGATTACAATGGGCAGTTCTTC.

This clonotype was seen many times. The chain links TRBV12-3 or TRBV12-4 to TRBJ2-3; D gene unclear. The CDR3 spans 13 residues. The V end was cut by 5 bases, the J end by 0 bases, with 6 bases between. The CDR3 region has the DNA TGTGCCAGCAGTGCAACTAGCACAGATACGCAGTATTTT. This encodes CASSATSTDTQYF.

This clonotype was counted at least ten times. The chain is built from TRBV28 and TRBJ2-5; no definite D call. Trimming shortened V by 1 base and J by 5 bases, and 8 bases separated the two germline ends. From germline, CDR1 is MDHEN and CDR2 SYDVKM. The CDR3 runs to 13 residues. CDR3 nucleotide sequence: TGTGCCAGCAGTTTATTAACTCCGGAGACCCAGTACTTC. This translates into CASSLLTPETQYF.

This clonotype showed up just once. The chain couples TRBV4-1 to TRBJ2-5; 10 nucleotides align to TRBD2. Germline CDR1 is MGHRA and CDR2 is YSYEKL. Trimming at V came to 0 bases and at J to 5 bases, leaving 9 bases not matched to a gene. CDR3 length equals 17 residues. CDR3 amino acids: CASSQEEAGGQVETQYF. CDR3 nucleotides: TGCGCCAGCAGCCAAGAAGAAGCGGGGGGGCAGGTGGAGACCCAGTACTTC.

J is TRBJ2-7 and V is TRBV2; 9 bases match TRBD2. J lost 3 bases, V lost 6 bases, and 6 bases had no gene match. CDR1 SNHLY and CDR2 FYNNEI come from the germline V gene. The CDR3 consists of 14 residues. The CDR3 DNA follows: TGTGCCAGCAGGGATGCGGGGGGGTACTACGAGCAGTACTTC. It encodes CASRDAGGYYEQYF.

This clonotype has a count of ten or more. The chain employs TRBV5-1 and TRBJ1-5, with TRBD1 as a possible D gene (6 bases). This CDR3 is built from 15 residues. Germline loops: CDR1 SGHRS, CDR2 YFSETQ. The V gene lost 4 bases and the J gene lost 3 bases, with 14 bases spanning the gap. This chain's CDR3 is CASSPGHQNNQPQHF. Written as DNA, the CDR3 is TGCGCCAGCAGCCCGGGACACCAAAACAATCAGCCCCAGCATTTT.

This clonotype was counted many times. V gene TRBV5-5 combines with J gene TRBJ2-7, with D perhaps TRBD1 or TRBD2 (8 bases each). The ends were cut back, 4 bases at V and 3 bases at J, with 20 bases in the middle. CDR1 is SGHKS, CDR2 YYEKEE, per germline (reference sequence). The CDR3 runs to 16 residues. This CDR3 is CASSPPGGDRSYEQYF. In DNA, the CDR3 is TGTGCCAGCAGCCCCCCGGGAGGGGACAGGAGCTACGAGCAGTACTTC.

Regarding this clonotype: A much larger clone differs by one base, so this may be a read error. The chain links TRBV5-5 to TRBJ2-1; maybe TRBD2 (7 bases). The tail of the sequence fits TRBJ2-7 better, so the J call may be wrong. CDR1 is SGHKS, CDR2 YYEKEE, per germline (reference sequence). The CDR3 is made up of 16 amino acids. As DNA, the CDR3 is TGTGCCAGCAGCTTGGAGAGGGGAGGGGGATACAATGAGCAGTACTTC. It is translated as CASSLERGGGYNEQYF.

Ten or more counts support this clonotype. The junction differs from germline at one of its ends, possibly a read error. This chain uses TRBV11-2 with TRBJ1-3; 9 nucleotides line up with TRBD1. The CDR3 contains 15 residues. The V gene's germline CDR1 is SGHAT and CDR2 FQNNGV. The CDR3 protein is CASTLRTGGRNTIYF. As DNA, the CDR3 is TGTGCCAGCACCTTACGAACAGGGGGCAGAAACACCATATATTTT.

This clonotype was recorded many times. The chain couples TRBV12-3 or TRBV12-4 to TRBJ1-4; 8 bases line up with TRBD1. The J segment lost 6 bases and the V segment lost 6 bases, leaving 6 bases of the junction unmatched. The CDR3 contains 14 residues. DNA of the CDR3: TGTGCCAGCAGCTTGACAGGGGTTGATGAAAAACTGTTTTTT. Protein sequence: CASSLTGVDEKLFF.

This clonotype has a count of ten or more. V gene TRBV20-1 combines with J gene TRBJ2-7; tentative D call: TRBD1 (7 bases). The length of the CDR3 is 13 residues. The V end lost 6 bases, the J end lost 6 bases, and 18 bases lay between the germline ends. The V gene's germline CDR1 is DFQATT and CDR2 SNEGSKA (reference sequence). This CDR3 is CSAPRGEAAEQYF. DNA of the CDR3: TGCAGTGCCCCCAGGGGGGAGGCGGCCGAGCAGTACTTC.

This sequence joins TRBV7-2 and TRBJ2-1; TRBD2 aligns across 9 bases. In germline, CDR1 is SGHTA, CDR2 FQGNSA. The CDR3 is 14 residues long. Germline trimming cut 5 bases from V and 4 bases from J; bases unmatched to any gene: 3. The CDR3 spells CASSRSGSYNEQFF. In DNA, the CDR3 is TGTGCCAGCAGCCGTAGCGGGAGTTACAATGAGCAGTTCTTC.

This clonotype appeared many times. The chain recombines TRBV27 with TRBJ2-3; tentative D call: TRBD2 (5 bases). The CDR3 runs to 14 residues. Germline-derived CDR1 and CDR2 are MNHEY and SMNVEV (reference sequence). Trimming stripped 5 bases from V and 7 bases from J, with 16 bases between. The CDR3 here is CASSVSRDSHTQYF. The CDR3 DNA is TGTGCCAGCAGTGTCTCCCGGGATTCTCATACGCAGTATTTT.

This clonotype was recorded many times. DNA of the CDR3: TGTGCCAGTATAGGGGGGTACACGAACACTGAAGCTTTCTTT. Translating gives CASIGGYTNTEAFF. This chain connects TRBV19 to TRBJ1-1, with D possibly TRBD1 on 6 matching bases. The CDR3 runs 14 residues. V lost 7 bases, J lost 1 base, and 13 bases lay in between. Germline assignment: CDR1 LNHDA and CDR2 SQIVND (reference sequence).

This clonotype has a count of ten or more. The chain couples TRBV5-1 to TRBJ2-7; TRBD1 matches 9 bases. The CDR3 length is 16 residues. V was clipped by 0 bases and J by 3 bases; unmatched bases: 7. Germline CDR1 reads SGHRS; CDR2 reads YFSETQ. The chain's CDR3 is CASSLAPGQGLYEQYF. The CDR3 coding sequence is TGCGCCAGCAGCTTGGCCCCGGGACAGGGACTCTACGAGCAGTACTTC. Full variable domain (missing parts from reference TRBV5-1 and TRBJ2-7): KAGVTQTPRYLIKTRGQQVTLSCSPISGHRSVSWYQQTPGQGLQFLFEYFSETQRNKGNFPGRFSGRQFSNSRSEMNVSTLELGDSALYLCASSLAPGQGLYEQYFGPGTRLTVT.

V is TRBV20-1 and J is TRBJ1-2; tentatively, D is TRBD1 (6 bases). The length of the CDR3 is 13 residues. CDR1 and CDR2 from the germline V gene are DFQATT and SNEGSKA (reference sequence). Deletions cut 4 bases from V and 8 bases from J, with 17 bases between. The CDR3 is CSANPEQGRGYTF. The CDR3 DNA reads TGCAGTGCTAACCCCGAACAGGGCAGGGGCTACACCTTC.

At least ten counts were recorded for this clonotype. Here the CDR3 reads CASSMVTSDEKLFF. CDR3 bases: TGTGCCAGCAGCATGGTGACGAGTGATGAAAAACTGTTTTTT. This chain joins TRBV28 and TRBJ1-4; no definite D call. Per the germline V gene, CDR1 is MDHEN and CDR2 is SYDVKM. This CDR3 has 14 amino acids. V was pared by 6 bases and J by 6 bases, with 14 bases between.

This clonotype was picked up many times. V is TRBV6-1 and J is TRBJ2-2, with TRBD2 matching 11 bases. Unmatched junction bases numbered 11, after V lost 11 bases and J lost 6 bases. Germline loops: CDR1 MNHNS, CDR2 SASEGT. The CDR3 has 15 residues. CDR3 sequence reads: CASGPSGRWSGELFF. CDR3 sequence (DNA): TGTGCCTCAGGACCTAGCGGGAGGTGGTCCGGGGAGCTGTTTTTT.

The chain combines TRBV19 with TRBJ2-3; maybe TRBD1 (5 bases). The CDR3 is made up of 16 amino acids. V lost 5 bases, J lost 6 bases, and 21 bases lay in between. Germline V lookup: CDR1 LNHDA, CDR2 SQIVND (reference sequence). CDR3 nucleotides: TGTGCCAGTAGTCGGGCAGGGTGGGTCCTAGGGGATACGCAGTATTTT. Amino acid sequence: CASSRAGWVLGDTQYF.

This clonotype was counted ten times or more. The rearrangement links TRBV7-9 to TRBJ1-2; TRBD1 might be the D (5 bases). V lost 7 bases to trimming and J lost 0 bases, with 9 bases between them. Germline assignment: CDR1 SEHNR and CDR2 FQNEAQ (reference sequence). The CDR3 is 13 residues long. CDR3 sequence: CASKSGPNYGYTF. CDR3 DNA sequence: TGTGCCAGCAAGTCAGGGCCTAACTATGGCTACACCTTC.

At least ten counts were recorded for this clonotype. The V and J genes are TRBV2 and TRBJ1-1, with TRBD1 matching over 9 bases. The trim removed 5 bases at V and 2 bases at J, leaving 6 bases unmatched. The CDR3 is 15 amino acids. The germline V gene has CDR1 SNHLY and CDR2 FYNNEI. The CDR3 loop reads CASSRWDRDNTEAFF. CDR3 coding DNA: TGTGCCAGCAGTAGATGGGACAGGGATAACACTGAAGCTTTCTTT.

Ten or more counts support this clonotype. The chain carries TRBV13 and TRBJ2-1, with 11 positions matching TRBD2. The CDR3 loop spans 15 amino acids. V shed 3 bases and J 6 bases; nucleotides not matched to a gene: 4. Germline assignment: CDR1 PRHDT and CDR2 FYEKMQ (reference sequence). This CDR3 reads CASSFGTSGFNEQFF. In nucleotides, the CDR3 is TGTGCCAGCAGCTTTGGGACTAGCGGCTTCAATGAGCAGTTCTTC. The whole variable domain, remainder taken from reference TRBV13 and TRBJ2-1, is AAGVIQSPRHLIKEKRETATLKCYPIPRHDTVYWYQQGPGQDPQFLISFYEKMQSDKGSIPDRFSAQQFSDYHSELNMSSLELGDSALYFCASSFGTSGFNEQFFGPGTRLTVL.

This clonotype was picked up many times. The gene calls are TRBV28 and TRBJ2-3; 9 bases are a match to TRBD2. The CDR3 has 16 amino acids. The V gene's germline CDR1 is MDHEN and CDR2 SYDVKM. Trimming at V came to 5 bases and at J to 0 bases, leaving 6 bases not matched to a gene. This CDR3 is CASSPRLAESTDTQYF. The DNA for the CDR3 is TGTGCCAGCAGTCCACGACTAGCGGAAAGCACAGATACGCAGTATTTT.

This clonotype was picked up many times. The chain employs TRBV6-2 or TRBV6-3 and TRBJ2-5, with a possible D match to TRBD2 (6 bases). This CDR3 contains 16 residues. Germline V gene lookup returns CDR1 MNHEY and CDR2 SVGEGT. V was cut by 5 bases and J by 3 bases, with 19 bases left in between. The CDR3 coding sequence is TGTGCCAGCAGTCCCCAGCGGGTTAGCTCCAAAGAGACCCAGTACTTC. Translating gives CASSPQRVSSKETQYF.

With regard to this clonotype: This could be a read error, since a much larger clone is one nucleotide away. The rearrangement uses TRBV9 and TRBJ2-5; D may be TRBD2 (5 bases). Germline V gene data show CDR1 as SGDLS and CDR2 as YYNGEE. V was cut by 3 bases and J by 4 bases, with 16 bases left in between. The CDR3 loop spans 15 amino acids. The chain's CDR3 is CASSAETRGGETQYF. CDR3 coding DNA: TGTGCCAGCAGCGCCGAGACACGAGGAGGAGAGACCCAGTACTTC. Together with reference TRBV9 and TRBJ2-5, the CDR3 gives the full variable domain: DSGVTQTPKHLITATGQRVTLRCSPRSGDLSVYWYQQSLDQGLQFLIQYYNGEERAKGNILERFSAQQFPDLHSELNLSSLELGDSALYFCASSAETRGGETQYFGPGTRLLVL.

This clonotype occurred many times. This chain connects TRBV11-2 to TRBJ2-5; 11 nucleotides line up with TRBD2. Germline V gene sequence: CDR1 SGHAT, CDR2 FQNNGV. The CDR3 is 16 amino acids. The ends lost 1 base at V and 6 bases at J; junction bases unmatched: 7. CDR3 protein: CASSLGTSGGYQTQYF. The CDR3 bases are TGTGCCAGCAGCTTAGGAACTAGCGGGGGATATCAGACCCAGTACTTC.